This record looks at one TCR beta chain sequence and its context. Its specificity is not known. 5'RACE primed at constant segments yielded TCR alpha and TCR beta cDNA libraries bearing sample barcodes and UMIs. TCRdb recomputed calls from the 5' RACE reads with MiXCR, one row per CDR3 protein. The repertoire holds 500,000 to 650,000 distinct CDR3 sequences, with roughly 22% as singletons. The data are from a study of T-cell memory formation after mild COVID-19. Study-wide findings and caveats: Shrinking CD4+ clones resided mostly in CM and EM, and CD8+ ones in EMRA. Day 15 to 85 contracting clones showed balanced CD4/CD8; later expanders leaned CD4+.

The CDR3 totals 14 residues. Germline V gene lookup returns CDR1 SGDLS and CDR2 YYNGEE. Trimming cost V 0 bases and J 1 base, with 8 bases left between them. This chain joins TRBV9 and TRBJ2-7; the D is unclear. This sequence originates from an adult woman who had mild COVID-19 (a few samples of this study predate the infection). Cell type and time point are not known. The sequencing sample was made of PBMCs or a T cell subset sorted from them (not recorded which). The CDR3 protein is CASSVEWGSYEQYF. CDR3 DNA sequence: TGTGCCAGCAGCGTAGAGTGGGGATCCTACGAGCAGTACTTC.